Given below is one T cell receptor beta chain in context. Only in-frame clones appear in the TCRdb table, and some are missing; sequencing was by immunoSEQ multiplex PCR. The sample lists over 90,000 clones, almost 95% occurring once. This record comes from a study of T cell changes during pregnancy in multiple sclerosis. The germline V gene encodes CDR1 MGHDK and CDR2 SYGVNS. V lost 5 bases to trimming and J lost 7 bases, with 14 bases between them. CDR3 length: 13 amino acids. Source: peripheral blood, taken after pregnancy. The chain combines TRBV25-1 with TRBJ1-1; D is ambiguous. The origin of this receptor is a female donor with multiple sclerosis, enrolled in a pregnancy study. The CDR3 loop reads CASSISGKSEAFF. CDR3 sequence (DNA): TGTGCCAGCAGTATAAGCGGTAAAAGTGAAGCTTTCTTT.